A single sample gave rise to the 9 T cell receptor beta chains below, sequenced in a study of T cell responses to AZD1222 COVID-19 vaccine. Sequencing was performed with immunoSEQ multiplex PCR; in TCRdb, only in-frame clones are kept and a portion is missing. The sample includes about 110,000 clones, approximately 89% of them seen just once. The starting material was peripheral blood, obtained on day 0 of MenACWY control vaccination. These receptors came from an adult in good health.

This chain uses TRBV27 with TRBJ1-6; 7 bases are a match to TRBD1. The CDR3 is 12 amino acids. Germline assignment: CDR1 MNHEY and CDR2 SMNVEV (reference sequence). V lost 5 bases to trimming and J lost 8 bases; unmatched junction nucleotides: 0. CDR3 protein: CASSDRDSPLHF. The CDR3 DNA reads TGTGCCAGCAGTGACAGGGATTCACCCCTCCACTTT.

In its sample, this clone was seen a few times. The V call is TRBV6-1, the J call TRBJ1-1; D perhaps matches TRBD1 (5 bases). Germline V gives CDR1 MNHNS, CDR2 SASEGT. The germline V and J ends were trimmed by 3 bases and 1 base, with 18 bases remaining between them. The CDR3 sequence is 17 residues long. CDR3 DNA sequence: TGTGCCAGCAGTGATGGAGGGACCTGGGGGTCGAACACTGAAGCTTTCTTT. This gives the protein CASSDGGTWGSNTEAFF.

The J gene is TRBJ1-5, the V gene TRBV5-1; the D is unclear. CDR1 and CDR2 from the germline V gene are SGHRS and YFSETQ. V gave up 0 bases and J gave up 5 bases, with 6 bases separating them. The CDR3 runs to 13 residues. CDR3 DNA: TGCGCCAGCAGCTTGGGCGGTGATCAGCCCCAGCATTTT. This encodes CASSLGGDQPQHF.

The V gene is TRBV11-2, the J gene TRBJ1-1; D is perhaps TRBD1 (5 bases). In germline, CDR1 is SGHAT, CDR2 FQNNGV. CDR3 size: 14 residues. Trimming took 0 bases from V and 5 from J, leaving 10 bases between them. The CDR3: CASSLEEGKTEAFF. CDR3 nucleotide sequence: TGTGCCAGCAGCTTAGAGGAGGGGAAAACTGAAGCTTTCTTT.

J is TRBJ1-3 and V is TRBV6-5; D unresolved. The CDR3 has 15 residues. The V gene lost 7 bases and the J gene lost 0 bases, with 13 bases spanning the gap. Germline CDR1 is MNHEY and CDR2 is SVGAGI. The CDR3 spells CASTRTGSSGNTIYF. In DNA, the CDR3 is TGTGCCAGCACTCGAACGGGGAGCTCTGGAAACACCATATATTTT.

As to this clone: Other DNA sequences in the same sample also yield this CDR3. The V and J genes are TRBV7-9 and TRBJ1-1, with unresolved D. V lost 4 bases, J lost 1 base, and 7 bases lay in between. The CDR3 extends over 13 amino acids. Germline V CDR1 and CDR2: SEHNR, FQNEAQ (reference sequence). In DNA form, the CDR3 reads TGTGCCAGCAGCTCGCAGGAGAACACTGAAGCTTTCTTT. Its protein is CASSSQENTEAFF. The full variable domain, with the rest looked up from reference TRBV7-9 and TRBJ1-1, is DTGVSQNPRHKITKRGQNVTFRCDPISEHNRLYWYRQTLGQGPEFLTYFQNEAQLEKSRLLSDRFSAERPKGSFSTLEIQRTEQGDSAMYLCASSSQENTEAFFGQGTRLTVV.

V is TRBV28 and J is TRBJ1-5, with D possibly TRBD1 on 5 matching bases. Germline loops: CDR1 MDHEN, CDR2 SYDVKM. This CDR3 has 10 amino acids. V dropped 8 bases and J dropped 8 bases, with 7 bases sitting between them. As DNA, the CDR3 is TGTGCCAGCGGCAGGGAGCCCCAGCATTTT. Translated, it gives CASGREPQHF.

The rearrangement links TRBV9 to TRBJ1-6; 7 bases line up with TRBD1. The CDR3 runs 15 residues. CDR1 is SGDLS and CDR2 is YYNGEE in the germline V gene. V was pared by 4 bases and J by 7 bases, with 8 bases of the junction left unmatched. CDR3 amino acids: CASSPRQGPNSPLHF. For the CDR3, the DNA is TGTGCCAGCAGCCCCCGACAGGGCCCAAATTCACCCCTCCACTTT.

The CDR3 coding sequence is TGTGCCAGCTCACCGTTTAGCGGGGGGTCCACAGATACGCAGTATTTT. Protein: CASSPFSGGSTDTQYF. V gene TRBV18 combines with J gene TRBJ2-3; 10 bases align to TRBD2. The CDR3 sequence is 16 residues long. In germline, CDR1 is KGHSH, CDR2 LQKENI. Trimming cost V 3 bases and J 2 bases; bases outside gene matches: 5.